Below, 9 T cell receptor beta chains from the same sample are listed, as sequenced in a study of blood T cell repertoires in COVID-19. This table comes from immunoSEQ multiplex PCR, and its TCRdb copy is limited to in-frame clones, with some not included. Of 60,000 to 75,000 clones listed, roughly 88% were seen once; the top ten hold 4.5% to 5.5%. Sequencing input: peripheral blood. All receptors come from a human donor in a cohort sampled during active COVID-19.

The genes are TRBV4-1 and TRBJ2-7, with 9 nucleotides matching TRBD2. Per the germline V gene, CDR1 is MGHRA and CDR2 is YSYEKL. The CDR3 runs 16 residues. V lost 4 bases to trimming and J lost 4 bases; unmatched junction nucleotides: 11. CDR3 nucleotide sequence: TGCGCCAGCAGCCGTACCGGTAGCGGGAGTTTATACGAGCAGTACTTC. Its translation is CASSRTGSGSLYEQYF.

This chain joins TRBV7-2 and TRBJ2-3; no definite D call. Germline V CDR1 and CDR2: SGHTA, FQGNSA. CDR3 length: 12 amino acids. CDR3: CSVRAGTDTQYF. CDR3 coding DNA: TGTAGCGTGCGCGCTGGCACAGATACGCAGTATTTT.

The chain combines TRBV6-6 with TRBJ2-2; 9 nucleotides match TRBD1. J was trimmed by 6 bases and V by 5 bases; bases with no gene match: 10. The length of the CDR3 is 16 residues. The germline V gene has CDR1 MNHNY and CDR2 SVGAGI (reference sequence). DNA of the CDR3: TGTGCCAGCAGTCGACAGGGGGGCATAAAGGCCGGGGAGCTGTTTTTT. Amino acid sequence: CASSRQGGIKAGELFF.

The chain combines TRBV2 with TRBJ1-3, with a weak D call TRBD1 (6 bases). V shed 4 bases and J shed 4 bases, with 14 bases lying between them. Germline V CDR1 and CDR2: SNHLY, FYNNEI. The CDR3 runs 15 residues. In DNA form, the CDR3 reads TGTGCCAGCAGTGGAGAACAGGGAACCGGAAACACCATATATTTT. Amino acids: CASSGEQGTGNTIYF.

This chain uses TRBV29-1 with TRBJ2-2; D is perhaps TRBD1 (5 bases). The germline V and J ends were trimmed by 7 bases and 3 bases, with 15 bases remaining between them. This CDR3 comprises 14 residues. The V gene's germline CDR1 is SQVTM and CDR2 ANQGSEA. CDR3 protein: CSATLGDYTGELFF. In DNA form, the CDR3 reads TGCAGCGCCACCCTAGGGGATTACACCGGGGAGCTGTTTTTT.

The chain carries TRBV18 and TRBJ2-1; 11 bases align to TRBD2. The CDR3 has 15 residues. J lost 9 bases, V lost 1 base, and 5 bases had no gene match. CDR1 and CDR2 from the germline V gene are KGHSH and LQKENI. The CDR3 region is CASSPLAGGRGEQFF. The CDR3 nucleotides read TGTGCCAGCTCACCACTAGCGGGAGGGCGCGGTGAGCAGTTCTTC.

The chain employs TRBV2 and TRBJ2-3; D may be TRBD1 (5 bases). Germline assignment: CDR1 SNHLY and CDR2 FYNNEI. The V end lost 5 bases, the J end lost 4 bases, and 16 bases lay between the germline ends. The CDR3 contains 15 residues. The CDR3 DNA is TGTGCCAGCAGTCCCCAGGGTGGGTGGGCAGATACGCAGTATTTT. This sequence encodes CASSPQGGWADTQYF.

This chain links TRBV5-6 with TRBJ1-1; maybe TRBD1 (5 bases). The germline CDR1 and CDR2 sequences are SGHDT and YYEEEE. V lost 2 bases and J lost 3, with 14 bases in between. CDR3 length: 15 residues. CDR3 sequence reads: CASSLVLRTYTEAFF. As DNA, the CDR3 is TGTGCCAGCAGCTTAGTTTTACGGACATACACTGAAGCTTTCTTT. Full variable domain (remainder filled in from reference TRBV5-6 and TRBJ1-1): DAGVTQSPTHLIKTRGQQVTLRCSPKSGHDTVSWYQQALGQGPQFIFQYYEEEERQRGNFPDRFSGHQFPNYSSELNVNALLLGDSALYLCASSLVLRTYTEAFFGQGTRLTVV.

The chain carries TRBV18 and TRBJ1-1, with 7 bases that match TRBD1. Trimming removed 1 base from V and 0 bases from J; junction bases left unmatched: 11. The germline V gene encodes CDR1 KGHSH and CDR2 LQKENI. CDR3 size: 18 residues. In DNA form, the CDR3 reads TGTGCCAGCTCACCACAGAAATCCGGGACAGACATGAACACTGAAGCTTTCTTT. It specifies CASSPQKSGTDMNTEAFF.